Shown below are 8 T cell receptor beta chains from a single sample sequenced in a study of Ad26.COV2.S vaccination and SARS-CoV-2 variants. As for treatment: around 19 received Ad26.COV2.S at low or high dose, single or two shots; about 5 received placebo; per-sample allocation not given. Each sample was drawn 63 days after the first injection (of vaccine or placebo). Data came from immunoSEQ multiplex PCR; TCRdb stores just in-frame clones and leaves some out. The sample contains about 350,000 clones, around 89% of which appear only once. The source material was peripheral blood, sampled in a trial of Ad26.COV2.S vaccine versus placebo. All receptors derive from a person aged 18-60 years who received the Ad26.COV2.S COVID-19 vaccine or a placebo.

V is TRBV12-5 and J is TRBJ1-2; D is perhaps TRBD1 (5 bases). V was cut by 0 bases and J by 4 bases, with 18 bases left in between. Germline V gene sequence: CDR1 LGHNT, CDR2 FRNRAP. The CDR3 extends over 17 amino acids. The CDR3 loop reads CASGLVLRGVSLYGYTF. In DNA, the CDR3 is TGTGCTAGTGGTTTGGTACTTAGAGGGGTTTCACTCTATGGCTACACCTTC. The full variable domain, completed using reference TRBV12-5 and TRBJ1-2, is DARVTQTPRHKVTEMGQEVTMRCQPILGHNTVFWYRQTMMQGLELLAYFRNRAPLDDSGMPKDRFSAEMPDATLATLKIQPSEPRDSAVYFCASGLVLRGVSLYGYTFGSGTRLTVV.

The chain has TRBV5-1 and TRBJ2-2; the D is unclear. CDR1 and CDR2 from the germline V gene are SGHRS and YFSETQ. The CDR3 is made up of 14 amino acids. Trimming stripped 2 bases from V and 3 bases from J, with 8 bases between. As DNA, the CDR3 is TGCGCCAGCAGCTTCGACCAGGACACCGGGGAGCTGTTTTTT. Translation: CASSFDQDTGELFF.

The V call is TRBV5-4, the J call TRBJ1-2; tentative D call: TRBD1 (6 bases). Germline V lookup: CDR1 SGHNT, CDR2 YYREEE (reference sequence). The CDR3 runs to 14 residues. Trimming stripped 4 bases from V and 3 bases from J, with 13 bases between. The CDR3 loop is CASSPWGRHYGYTF. For the CDR3, the DNA is TGTGCCAGCAGCCCATGGGGGCGTCACTATGGCTACACCTTC.

V gene TRBV18 combines with J gene TRBJ1-4; perhaps TRBD1 as D (6 bases). CDR3 length: 13 residues. Trimming removed 2 bases from V and 8 bases from J, with 9 bases in between. Per germline, CDR1 KGHSH and CDR2 LQKENI. The CDR3, as DNA: TGTGCCAGCTCACCATGGCAGGGGGAAAAACTGTTTTTT. This sequence encodes CASSPWQGEKLFF.

The chain couples TRBV29-1 to TRBJ2-3, with TRBD2 matching over 8 bases. Germline CDR1 is SQVTM and CDR2 is ANQGSEA. This CDR3 is 17 amino acids long. Losses at the gene ends were 6 bases for V and 3 bases for J; bases not matched to a gene: 17. CDR3 DNA: TGCAGCGTAATAGTACCGGGACTAGTGGTGACTACAGATACGCAGTATTTT. Translation gives CSVIVPGLVVTTDTQYF.

This chain joins TRBV19 and TRBJ2-1, with D possibly being TRBD2 (7 bases). Germline CDR1 is LNHDA and CDR2 is SQIVND (reference sequence). The CDR3 loop spans 15 amino acids. Trimming stripped 4 bases from V and 2 bases from J, with 12 bases between. CDR3 DNA sequence: TGTGCCAGTAGTAAGGGGGGGGTCCCCTACAATGAGCAGTTCTTC. Translation: CASSKGGVPYNEQFF.

The J gene is TRBJ2-1, the V gene TRBV7-2, with 10 bases identical to TRBD2. Germline V gene lookup returns CDR1 SGHTA and CDR2 FQGNSA. The V gene end was trimmed by 5 bases and the J gene end by 10 bases; junction bases not matched to a gene: 11. The CDR3 runs 15 residues. The CDR3: CASSPQSGGAGEQFF. The CDR3 DNA reads as TGTGCCAGCAGCCCCCAGAGCGGGGGGGCGGGGGAGCAGTTCTTC.

The chain carries TRBV6-2 or TRBV6-3 and TRBJ2-3; D remains ambiguous. The germline gives CDR1 MNHEY, CDR2 SVGEGT. There are 13 residues in the CDR3. V lost 2 bases, J lost 0 bases, and 3 bases lay in between. The DNA of the CDR3 is TGTGCCAGCAGTTACCGGAGCACAGATACGCAGTATTTT. Its translation: CASSYRSTDTQYF.